This T cell receptor beta chain was documented in a study of cytomegalovirus exposure and HLA in healthy donors. This CDR3 is built from 13 residues. Germline-derived CDR1 and CDR2 are SQVTM and ANQGSEA. V lost 3 bases and J lost 3, with 9 bases in between. Concerning this clone: What it binds is not known.

Study conclusions and caveats: Reports indicate that TCR beta sequences accurately predicted the HLA-A and HLA-B alleles of most subjects. Across all donors, roughly uniform sequencing depth was an assumption of the presence/absence analyses. In the analysis, some V segments, TRBV6-2 and TRBV6-3 included, were excluded as indistinguishable. Immune exposure information available was restricted to CMV serostatus.

The PCR was carried out with 60 Vbeta primers and 13 Jbeta primers. The table came from immunoSEQ multiplex PCR; TCRdb's copy has only in-frame clones and leaves some out. The sample has 100,000 or so clones; roughly three quarters are singletons. The V and J genes are TRBV29-1 and TRBJ1-5; D remains unclear. The receptor was isolated from a man aged 35 to 55 in good health and CMV-seronegative. The sequenced sample consisted of PBMCs. The CDR3 nucleotides read TGCAGCGTTGAGGCGGGGATCAATCAGCCCCAGCATTTT. Encoded protein: CSVEAGINQPQHF.